Listed below are T cell receptor beta chains from one sample, sequenced in a study of shared clonotypes between healthy human individuals. Repertoires were generated with immunoSEQ multiplex PCR, while TCRdb's copy carries only in-frame clones and drops some. The sample lists about 670,000 clones; approximately 75% were seen once. Sequenced material: memory CD4+ T cells sorted from blood. The receptors stem from a woman aged 30 to 39 in good health. The CDR3 runs from the conserved cysteine through the conserved F or W. D genes are given only for firm matches.

j_gene: TRBJ1-3
d_gene: NA
v_gene: TRBV7-2
CDR3aa: CASSLDALSGTTIYF

j_gene: TRBJ2-1
d_gene: TRBD2
v_gene: TRBV9
CDR3aa: CASSVGTSGTNEQFF

j_gene: TRBJ2-3
d_gene: NA
v_gene: TRBV9
CDR3aa: CASSYDYTDTQYF

j_gene: TRBJ1-1
d_gene: NA
v_gene: TRBV7-3
CDR3aa: CASSQIAGNTEAFF

j_gene: TRBJ1-2
d_gene: NA
v_gene: TRBV2
CDR3aa: CASSAQGSDYGYTF

j_gene: TRBJ1-1
d_gene: TRBD1
v_gene: TRBV7-9
CDR3aa: CASSNQGDTEAFF

j_gene: TRBJ2-1
d_gene: NA
v_gene: TRBV6-4
CDR3aa: CASTSSYNEQFF

j_gene: TRBJ2-3
d_gene: TRBD1
v_gene: TRBV5-4
CDR3aa: CASSSDRAGDTQYF

j_gene: TRBJ2-1
d_gene: TRBD2
v_gene: TRBV7-2
CDR3aa: CASSSSSGVTYNEQFF

j_gene: TRBJ1-2
d_gene: NA
v_gene: TRBV28
CDR3aa: CASSFRADYGYTF

j_gene: TRBJ1-1
d_gene: TRBD1
v_gene: TRBV27
CDR3aa: CASSWNRGLDTEAFF

j_gene: TRBJ2-3
d_gene: NA
v_gene: TRBV9
CDR3aa: CASSPRQEATDTQYF

j_gene: TRBJ2-3
d_gene: NA
v_gene: TRBV2
CDR3aa: CASKYFPDTQYF

j_gene: TRBJ2-1
d_gene: NA
v_gene: TRBV11-2
CDR3aa: CASSLQAGPNEQFF

j_gene: TRBJ2-7
d_gene: TRBD2
v_gene: TRBV11-2
CDR3aa: CASSLGRSSGRAYEQYF

j_gene: TRBJ2-5
d_gene: TRBD1
v_gene: TRBV18
CDR3aa: CASSPLGQARETQYF

j_gene: TRBJ1-2
d_gene: NA
v_gene: TRBV28
CDR3aa: CASRLGGQTYGYTF

j_gene: TRBJ2-7
d_gene: NA
v_gene: TRBV5-1
CDR3aa: CASSRGTGFYEQYF

j_gene: TRBJ2-7
d_gene: NA
v_gene: TRBV16
CDR3aa: CASSQFLYEQYF

j_gene: TRBJ1-1
d_gene: NA
v_gene: TRBV18
CDR3aa: CASSPPSGGSRTEAFF

j_gene: TRBJ2-1
d_gene: NA
v_gene: TRBV5-1
CDR3aa: CASSSYVDEQFF

j_gene: TRBJ2-7
d_gene: NA
v_gene: TRBV28
CDR3aa: CASSSGTPGVHEQYF

j_gene: TRBJ2-4
d_gene: TRBD1
v_gene: TRBV11-2
CDR3aa: CASSEQGAGENIQYF

j_gene: TRBJ2-1
d_gene: TRBD1
v_gene: TRBV11-2
CDR3aa: CASSKNRGDHNEQFF

j_gene: TRBJ1-2
d_gene: NA
v_gene: TRBV2
CDR3aa: CASSSATTGGYTF

j_gene: TRBJ2-1
d_gene: TRBD2
v_gene: TRBV27
CDR3aa: CASSLKTSGNEQFF

j_gene: TRBJ2-3
d_gene: TRBD2
v_gene: TRBV7-6
CDR3aa: CASSLGYRTSGVTDTQYF

j_gene: TRBJ2-1
d_gene: TRBD2
v_gene: TRBV7-3
CDR3aa: CASSQGGLAGGAGSEQFF

j_gene: TRBJ1-1
d_gene: TRBD1
v_gene: TRBV7-9
CDR3aa: CASSLNRGREAFF

j_gene: TRBJ2-2
d_gene: TRBD2
v_gene: TRBV19
CDR3aa: CASSIQTSATGELFF

j_gene: TRBJ1-1
d_gene: NA
v_gene: TRBV28
CDR3aa: CASSIGGGTEAFF

j_gene: TRBJ2-3
d_gene: TRBD2
v_gene: TRBV28
CDR3aa: CASQAGGNTDTQYF

j_gene: TRBJ2-3
d_gene: TRBD2
v_gene: TRBV28
CDR3aa: CASSLGGGRRVADTQYF

j_gene: TRBJ2-2
d_gene: TRBD2
v_gene: TRBV7-3
CDR3aa: CASSLDGLAGGTGELFF

j_gene: TRBJ2-7
d_gene: TRBD1
v_gene: TRBV29-1
CDR3aa: CSAGRTGDSYEQYF

j_gene: TRBJ2-3
d_gene: TRBD2
v_gene: TRBV10-3
CDR3aa: CAIKSSGTSTDTQYF

j_gene: TRBJ1-1
d_gene: NA
v_gene: TRBV19
CDR3aa: CASRVRVRYTEAFF

j_gene: TRBJ1-5
d_gene: TRBD1
v_gene: TRBV28
CDR3aa: CASSSGTVNQPQHF

j_gene: TRBJ2-3
d_gene: TRBD2
v_gene: TRBV19
CDR3aa: CASSPPGILLAGGTDTQYF

j_gene: TRBJ2-5
d_gene: NA
v_gene: TRBV7-8
CDR3aa: CASSSRRASKETQYF

j_gene: TRBJ1-5
d_gene: NA
v_gene: TRBV5-1
CDR3aa: CASSVGLSRNQPQHF

j_gene: TRBJ1-1
d_gene: NA
v_gene: TRBV5-1
CDR3aa: CASSLGANTEAFF

j_gene: TRBJ1-1
d_gene: NA
v_gene: TRBV7-9
CDR3aa: CASSLDRHSGTEAFF

j_gene: TRBJ1-2
d_gene: NA
v_gene: TRBV5-6
CDR3aa: CASSPGPHGYTF

j_gene: TRBJ2-7
d_gene: TRBD2
v_gene: TRBV29-1
CDR3aa: CSVEDRDGRYHYEQYF

j_gene: TRBJ2-1
d_gene: TRBD2
v_gene: TRBV13
CDR3aa: CATLRLAEHNEQFF

j_gene: TRBJ2-3
d_gene: TRBD1
v_gene: TRBV11-3
CDR3aa: CASSKGTGGDTQYF

j_gene: TRBJ2-7
d_gene: NA
v_gene: TRBV10-3
CDR3aa: CAISDRASGVYEQYF

j_gene: TRBJ2-1
d_gene: TRBD2
v_gene: TRBV4-1
CDR3aa: CASSLGLAGEFEQFF

j_gene: TRBJ1-4
d_gene: NA
v_gene: TRBV19
CDR3aa: CASSDPGHLNEKLFF

j_gene: TRBJ1-4
d_gene: TRBD1
v_gene: TRBV10-3
CDR3aa: CAISVDRGEKLFF

j_gene: TRBJ2-7
d_gene: NA
v_gene: TRBV20-1
CDR3aa: CSARSSYEQYF

j_gene: TRBJ1-4
d_gene: TRBD1
v_gene: TRBV28
CDR3aa: CASSLATGVNEKLFF

j_gene: TRBJ2-3
d_gene: NA
v_gene: TRBV28
CDR3aa: CASRDWSTDTQYF

j_gene: TRBJ2-7
d_gene: TRBD2
v_gene: TRBV7-2
CDR3aa: CASSLVPGLAYEQYF

j_gene: TRBJ2-2
d_gene: TRBD1
v_gene: TRBV28
CDR3aa: CASRASTGQLNTGELFF

j_gene: TRBJ2-1
d_gene: NA
v_gene: TRBV11-2
CDR3aa: CASSLSRPGTVRYNEQFF

j_gene: TRBJ1-2
d_gene: NA
v_gene: TRBV6-1
CDR3aa: CASSEAPSGNYGYTF

j_gene: TRBJ2-7
d_gene: TRBD1
v_gene: TRBV7-9
CDR3aa: CASSKQQGTAYEQYF